This T cell receptor (beta chain) came from a study of blood T cell repertoires in COVID-19 (dated by TCRdb to 2020 to 2021). Notes on the research overall: Samples covering the acute and convalescent phases of COVID-19 were provided by collaborators in the United States, Italy and Spain. The repertoires were released in a freely available public database intended as a resource for research on the immune response to SARS-CoV-2. Sample metadata almost always included a de-identified subject ID, COVID-19 status, age in years and sex. Subjects who had been exposed to COVID-19, were actively infected with it, or had recovered from it provided the deeply sampled blood TCRbeta repertoires that made up the dataset. The material from the prospective study consisted of cDNA or gDNA derived from T cells, B-cell-depleted T cells, or PBMCs. The samples were drawn from two sources: the first 160 participants of the ongoing ImmuneRACE study, and 1,000 to 1,500 subjects contributed by 6 global collaborators. HLA class I and class II types, where available, came from metadata supplied by the sample provider rather than from assay-based typing. Points the paper makes about the study in general: How much clinical and demographic metadata was included differed by source and by participant, and the metadata was provided uncurated.

In the germline V gene, CDR1 corresponds to SGHTA and CDR2 to FQGNSA. V is reduced by 1 base and J by 4 bases, leaving a spacing of 14 bases between them. There are 15 amino acids in the CDR3, from cysteine to phenylalanine inclusive. The DNA shown is the 45-base CDR3, in frame from base 1. TCRbeta CDR3 regions were amplified from genomic DNA using the immunoSEQ Assay, a bias-controlled multiplex PCR. The study's processing was this. Nucleated cell counts per sample were estimated from amplification of reference gene primers within the assay. To quantify the absolute abundance of each unique TCRbeta CDR3 rearrangement, sequence reads were collapsed and filtered. For each sample, productive Simpson clonality was calculated as the square root of Simpson's diversity index across productive rearrangements. TCRdb obtained this table from immuneACCESS and retained in-frame rearrangements with V and J assigned. These tables miss some clones; where compared with another copy, unresolved V genes account for less than half of the shortfall, and the remainder is unexplained. The DNA was the basis for D and trimming; V, J and clone size are from that table. Within this sample are approximately 240,000 clones, with 75% to 85% of them counted one time only. Together, the top ten hold around 6% of the sample.

As regards this clone: No cognate antigen has been identified for it. Base quality data are lacking; no much larger clone is found one base away.

Each collaborating institution followed its own protocols to collect whole blood in K2EDTA tubes. For TCRbeta analysis, collaborators shipped samples as frozen whole blood, isolated PBMCs, or DNA extracted from either of those sample types. The V and J genes are TRBV7-2 and TRBJ2-7; a weak D assignment points to TRBD1 (6 bases agree). Sequenced input: peripheral blood. This clonotype was sampled from a human donor in a cohort sampled during active COVID-19. The base sequence is TGTGCCAGCAGCTTAGAACTACAGGGTGGGTACGAGCAGTACTTC. Translated, it gives CASSLELQGGYEQYF.